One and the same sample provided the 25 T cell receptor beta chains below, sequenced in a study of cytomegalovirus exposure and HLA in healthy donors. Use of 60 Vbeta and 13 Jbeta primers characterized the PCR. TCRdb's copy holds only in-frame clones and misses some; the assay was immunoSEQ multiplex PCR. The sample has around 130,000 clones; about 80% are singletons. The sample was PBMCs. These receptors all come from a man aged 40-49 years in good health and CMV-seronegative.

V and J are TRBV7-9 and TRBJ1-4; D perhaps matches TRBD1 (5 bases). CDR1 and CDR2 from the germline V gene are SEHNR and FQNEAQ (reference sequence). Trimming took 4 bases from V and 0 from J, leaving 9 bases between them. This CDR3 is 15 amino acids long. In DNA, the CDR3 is TGTGCCAGCAGCTCAGCACAGGCAACTAATGAAAAACTGTTTTTT. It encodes CASSSAQATNEKLFF.

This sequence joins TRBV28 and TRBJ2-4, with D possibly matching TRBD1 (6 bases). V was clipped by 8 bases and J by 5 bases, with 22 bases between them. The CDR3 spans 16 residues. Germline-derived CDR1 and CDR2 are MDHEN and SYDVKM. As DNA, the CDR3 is TGTGCCAGCGCTACCCTGGGGCCAGGGGTGCAAAACATTCAGTACTTC. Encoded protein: CASATLGPGVQNIQYF.

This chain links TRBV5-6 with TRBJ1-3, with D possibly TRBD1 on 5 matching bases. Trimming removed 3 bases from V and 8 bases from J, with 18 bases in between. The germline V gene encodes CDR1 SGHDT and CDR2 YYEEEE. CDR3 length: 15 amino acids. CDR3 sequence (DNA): TGTGCCAGCAGCTGGGGCCAGGCTTGGTCAGACACCATATATTTT. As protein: CASSWGQAWSDTIYF.

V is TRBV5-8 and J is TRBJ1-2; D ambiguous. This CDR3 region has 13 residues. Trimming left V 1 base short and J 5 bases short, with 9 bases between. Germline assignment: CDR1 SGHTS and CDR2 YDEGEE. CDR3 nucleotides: TGTGCCAGCAGCTTGTCGGTGGAGTATGGCTACACCTTC. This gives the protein CASSLSVEYGYTF.

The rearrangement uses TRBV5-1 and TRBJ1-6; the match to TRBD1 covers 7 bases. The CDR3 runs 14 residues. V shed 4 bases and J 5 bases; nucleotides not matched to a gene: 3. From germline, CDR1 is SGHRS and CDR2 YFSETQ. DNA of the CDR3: TGCGCCAGCAGCCGAACAGGGGATAATTCACCCCTCCACTTT. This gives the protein CASSRTGDNSPLHF.

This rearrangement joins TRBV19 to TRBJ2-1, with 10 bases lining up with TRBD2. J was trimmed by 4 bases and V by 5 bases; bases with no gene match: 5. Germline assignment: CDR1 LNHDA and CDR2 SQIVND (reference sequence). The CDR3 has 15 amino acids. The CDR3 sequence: CASSLGTSAYNEQFF. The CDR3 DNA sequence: TGTGCCAGTAGTCTGGGGACTAGCGCTTACAATGAGCAGTTCTTC.

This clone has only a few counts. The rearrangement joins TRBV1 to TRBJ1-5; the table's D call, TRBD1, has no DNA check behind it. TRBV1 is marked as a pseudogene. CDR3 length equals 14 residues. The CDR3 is CTSSPGHDNQPQHF. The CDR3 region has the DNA TGCACCAGCAGCCCGGGACACGACAATCAGCCCCAGCATTTT.

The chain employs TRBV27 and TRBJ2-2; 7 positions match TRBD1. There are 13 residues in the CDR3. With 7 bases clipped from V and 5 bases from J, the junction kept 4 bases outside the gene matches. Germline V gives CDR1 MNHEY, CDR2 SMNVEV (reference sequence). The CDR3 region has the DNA TGTGCCAGCAACAGGGGTTCGACCGGGGAGCTGTTTTTT. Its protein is CASNRGSTGELFF.

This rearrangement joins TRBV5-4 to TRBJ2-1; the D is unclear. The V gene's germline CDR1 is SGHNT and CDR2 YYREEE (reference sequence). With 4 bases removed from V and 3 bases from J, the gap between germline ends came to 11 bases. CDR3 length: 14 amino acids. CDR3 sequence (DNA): TGTGCCAGCAGCGTAGACGAGGACTACAATGAGCAGTTCTTC. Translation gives CASSVDEDYNEQFF.

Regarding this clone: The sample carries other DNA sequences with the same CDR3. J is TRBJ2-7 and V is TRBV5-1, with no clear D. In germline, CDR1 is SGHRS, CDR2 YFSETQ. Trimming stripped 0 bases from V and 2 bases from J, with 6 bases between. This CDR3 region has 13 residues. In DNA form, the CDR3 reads TGCGCCAGCAGCTTGGGGTCTACCTACGAGCAGTACTTC. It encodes CASSLGSTYEQYF.

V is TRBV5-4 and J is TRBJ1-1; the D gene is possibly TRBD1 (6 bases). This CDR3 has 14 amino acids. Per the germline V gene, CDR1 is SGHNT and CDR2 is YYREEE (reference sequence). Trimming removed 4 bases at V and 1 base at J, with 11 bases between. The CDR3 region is CASSPRQENTEAFF. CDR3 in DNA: TGTGCCAGCAGCCCACGACAGGAGAACACTGAAGCTTTCTTT.

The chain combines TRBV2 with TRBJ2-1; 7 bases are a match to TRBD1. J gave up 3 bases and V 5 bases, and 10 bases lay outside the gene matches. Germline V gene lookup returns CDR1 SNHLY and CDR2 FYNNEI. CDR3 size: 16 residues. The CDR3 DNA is TGTGCCAGCAGTATAGGGGACAGTCAAAACTACAATGAGCAGTTCTTC. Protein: CASSIGDSQNYNEQFF.

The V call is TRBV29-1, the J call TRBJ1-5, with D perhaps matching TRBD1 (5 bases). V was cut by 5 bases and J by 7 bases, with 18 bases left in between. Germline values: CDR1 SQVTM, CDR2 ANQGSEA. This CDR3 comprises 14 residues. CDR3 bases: TGCAGCGTTTCCGGCCCCGGGGGAGGACAGCCCCAGCATTTT. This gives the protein CSVSGPGGGQPQHF. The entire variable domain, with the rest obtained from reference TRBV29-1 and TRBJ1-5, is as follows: SAVISQKPSRDICQRGTSLTIQCQVDSQVTMMFWYRQQPGQSLTLIATANQGSEATYESGFVIDKFPISRPNLTFSTLTVSNMSPEDSSIYLCSVSGPGGGQPQHFGDGTRLSIL.

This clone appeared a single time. The CDR3 DNA reads as TGTGCCATCAGTGAGTCAGGGGGCCTTTATGGCTACACCTTC. The encoded protein is CAISESGGLYGYTF. The J gene is TRBJ1-2, the V gene TRBV10-3; 7 nucleotides line up with TRBD1. The CDR3 has 14 amino acids. Germline V gene sequence: CDR1 ENHRY, CDR2 SYGVKD. Losses at the gene ends were 0 bases for V and 5 bases for J; bases not matched to a gene: 3.

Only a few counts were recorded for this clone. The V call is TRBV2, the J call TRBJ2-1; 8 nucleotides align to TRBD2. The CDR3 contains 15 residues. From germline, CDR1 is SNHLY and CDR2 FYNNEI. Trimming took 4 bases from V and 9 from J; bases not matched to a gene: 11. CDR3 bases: TGTGCCAGCAGTGCATTAGGGACTAGTGCTTTTGAGCAGTTCTTC. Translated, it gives CASSALGTSAFEQFF.

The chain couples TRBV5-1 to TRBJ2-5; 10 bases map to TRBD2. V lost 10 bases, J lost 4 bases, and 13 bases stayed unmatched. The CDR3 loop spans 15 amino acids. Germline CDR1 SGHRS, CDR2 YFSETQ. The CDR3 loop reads CAGAPSGGRRETQYF. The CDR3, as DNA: TGCGCCGGTGCTCCTAGCGGGGGACGGAGAGAGACCCAGTACTTC.

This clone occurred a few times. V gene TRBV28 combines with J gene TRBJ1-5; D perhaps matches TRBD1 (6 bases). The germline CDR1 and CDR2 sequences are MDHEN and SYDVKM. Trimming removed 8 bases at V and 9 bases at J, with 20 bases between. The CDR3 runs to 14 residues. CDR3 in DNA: TGTGCCAGCTACCCGGGACAAGCGTCAGGGCCCCAGCATTTT. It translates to CASYPGQASGPQHF.

Here the CDR3 DNA reads TGTGCCAGCAGCCCCGGGACAGGACCCGAGGAACTGTTTTTT. Protein sequence: CASSPGTGPEELFF. The chain employs TRBV7-9 and TRBJ1-4; TRBD1 aligns across 8 bases. Germline CDR1 and CDR2: SEHNR and FQNEAQ (reference sequence). J was trimmed by 12 bases and V by 5 bases; bases with no gene match: 11. The CDR3 has 14 amino acids.

In nucleotides, the CDR3 is TGTGCCTGGAAGCGCAGGGGGAACACCGGGGAGCTGTTTTTT. Translating it yields CAWKRRGNTGELFF. The chain links TRBV30 to TRBJ2-2, with D possibly matching TRBD1 (6 bases). The germline V and J ends were trimmed by 4 bases and 1 base, with 10 bases remaining between them. CDR1 and CDR2 (germline): GTSNPN, SVGIG (reference sequence). CDR3 length: 14 amino acids. Variable domain in full (rest from reference TRBV30 and TRBJ2-2): SQTIHQWPATLVQPVGSPLSLECTVEGTSNPNLYWYRQAAGRGLQLLFYSVGIGQISSEVPQNLSASRPQDRQFILSSKKLLLSDSGFYLCAWKRRGNTGELFFGEGSRLTVL.

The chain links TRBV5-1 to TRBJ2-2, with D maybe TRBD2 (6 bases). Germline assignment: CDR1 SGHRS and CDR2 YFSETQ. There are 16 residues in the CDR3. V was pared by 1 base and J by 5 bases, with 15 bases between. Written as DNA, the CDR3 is TGCGCCAGCAGCTTGTTGTCGGGACTTGAAACCGGGGAGCTGTTTTTT. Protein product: CASSLLSGLETGELFF. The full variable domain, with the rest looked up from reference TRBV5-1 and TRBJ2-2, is KAGVTQTPRYLIKTRGQQVTLSCSPISGHRSVSWYQQTPGQGLQFLFEYFSETQRNKGNFPGRFSGRQFSNSRSEMNVSTLELGDSALYLCASSLLSGLETGELFFGEGSRLTVL.

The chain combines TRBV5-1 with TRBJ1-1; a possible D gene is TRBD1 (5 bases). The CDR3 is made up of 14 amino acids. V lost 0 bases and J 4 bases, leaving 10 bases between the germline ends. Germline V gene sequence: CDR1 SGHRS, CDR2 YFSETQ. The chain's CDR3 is CASSLDPGGTEAFF. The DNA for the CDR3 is TGCGCCAGCAGCTTGGATCCGGGGGGCACTGAAGCTTTCTTT.

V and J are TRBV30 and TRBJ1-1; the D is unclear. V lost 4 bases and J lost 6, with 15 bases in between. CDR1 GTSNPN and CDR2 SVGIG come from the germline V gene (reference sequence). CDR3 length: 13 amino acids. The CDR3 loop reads CAWMIQSWAEAFF. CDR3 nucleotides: TGTGCCTGGATGATACAGTCGTGGGCTGAAGCTTTCTTT.

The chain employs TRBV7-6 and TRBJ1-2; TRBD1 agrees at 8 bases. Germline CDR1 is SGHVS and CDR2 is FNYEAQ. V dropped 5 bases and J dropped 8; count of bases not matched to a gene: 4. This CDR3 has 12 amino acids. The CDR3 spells CASSPGGGGYTF. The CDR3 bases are TGTGCCAGCAGCCCAGGGGGCGGGGGCTACACCTTC. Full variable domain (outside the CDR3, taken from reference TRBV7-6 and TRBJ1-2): GAGVSQSPRYKVTKRGQDVALRCDPISGHVSLYWYRQALGQGPEFLTYFNYEAQQDKSGLPNDRFSAERPEGSISTLTIQRTEQRDSAMYRCASSPGGGGYTFGSGTRLTVV.

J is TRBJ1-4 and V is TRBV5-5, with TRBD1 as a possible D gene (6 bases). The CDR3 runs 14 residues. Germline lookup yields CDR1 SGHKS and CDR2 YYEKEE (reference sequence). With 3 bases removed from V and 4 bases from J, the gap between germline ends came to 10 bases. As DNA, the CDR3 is TGTGCCAGCAGCTCGGACAGCTTTAATGAAAAACTGTTTTTT. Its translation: CASSSDSFNEKLFF.

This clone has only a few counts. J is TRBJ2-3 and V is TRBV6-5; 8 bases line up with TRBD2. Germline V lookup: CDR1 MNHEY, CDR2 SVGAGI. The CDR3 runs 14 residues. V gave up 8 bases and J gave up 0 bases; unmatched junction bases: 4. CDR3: CASRGGLSTDTQYF. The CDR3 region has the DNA TGTGCCAGCCGGGGGGGACTTAGCACAGATACGCAGTATTTT.